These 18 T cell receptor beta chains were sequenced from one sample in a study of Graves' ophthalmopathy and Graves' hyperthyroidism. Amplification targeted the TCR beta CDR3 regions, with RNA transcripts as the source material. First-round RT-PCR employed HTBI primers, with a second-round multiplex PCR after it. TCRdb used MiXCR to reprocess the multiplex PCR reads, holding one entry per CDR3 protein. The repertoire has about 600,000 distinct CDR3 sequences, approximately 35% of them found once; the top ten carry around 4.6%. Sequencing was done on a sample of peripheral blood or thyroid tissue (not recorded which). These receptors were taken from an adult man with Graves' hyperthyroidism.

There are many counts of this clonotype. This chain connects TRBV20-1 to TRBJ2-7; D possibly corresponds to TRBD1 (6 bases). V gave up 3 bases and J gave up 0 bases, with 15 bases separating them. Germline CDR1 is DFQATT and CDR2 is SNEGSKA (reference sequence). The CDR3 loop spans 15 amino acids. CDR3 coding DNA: TGCAGTGCTAGCCAGACAGGTTCCAGCTCCTACGAGCAGTACTTC. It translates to CSASQTGSSSYEQYF.

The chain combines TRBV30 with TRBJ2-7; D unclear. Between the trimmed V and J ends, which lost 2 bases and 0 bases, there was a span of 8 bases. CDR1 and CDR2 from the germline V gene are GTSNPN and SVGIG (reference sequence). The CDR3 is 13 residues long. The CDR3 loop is CAWSRRPSYEQYF. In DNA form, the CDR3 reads TGTGCCTGGAGTCGGCGGCCCTCCTACGAGCAGTACTTC.

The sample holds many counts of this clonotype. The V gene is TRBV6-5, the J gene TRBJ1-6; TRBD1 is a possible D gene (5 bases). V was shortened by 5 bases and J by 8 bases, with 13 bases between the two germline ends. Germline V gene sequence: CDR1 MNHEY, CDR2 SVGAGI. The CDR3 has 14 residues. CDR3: CASSTQEWDSPLHF. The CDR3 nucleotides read TGTGCCAGCAGTACACAGGAGTGGGATTCACCCCTCCACTTT.

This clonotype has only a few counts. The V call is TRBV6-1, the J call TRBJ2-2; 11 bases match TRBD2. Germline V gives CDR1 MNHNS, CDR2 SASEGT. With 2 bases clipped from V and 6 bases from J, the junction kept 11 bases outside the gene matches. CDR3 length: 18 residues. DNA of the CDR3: TGTGCCAGCAGTGAAAGATTAGCGGGAGGGAATATCGCCGGGGAGCTGTTTTTT. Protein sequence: CASSERLAGGNIAGELFF.

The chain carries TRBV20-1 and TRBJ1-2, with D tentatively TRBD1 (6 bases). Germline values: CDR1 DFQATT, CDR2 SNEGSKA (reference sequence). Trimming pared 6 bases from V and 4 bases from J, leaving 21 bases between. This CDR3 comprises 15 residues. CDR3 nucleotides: TGCAGTGCAAAGGGGGGAGGGGCGCGGGCCTATGGCTACACCTTC. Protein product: CSAKGGGARAYGYTF.

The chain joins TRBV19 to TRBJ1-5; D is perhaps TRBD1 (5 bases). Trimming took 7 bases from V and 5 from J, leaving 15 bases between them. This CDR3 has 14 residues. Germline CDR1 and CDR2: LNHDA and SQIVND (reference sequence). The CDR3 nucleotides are TGTGCCAGTAAGGATGCCGGGGCGTATCAGCCCCAGCATTTT. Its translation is CASKDAGAYQPQHF.

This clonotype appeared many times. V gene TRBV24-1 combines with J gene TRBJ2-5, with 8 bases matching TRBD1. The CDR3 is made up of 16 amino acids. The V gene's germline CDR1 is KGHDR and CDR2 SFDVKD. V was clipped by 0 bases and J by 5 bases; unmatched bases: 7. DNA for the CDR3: TGTGCCACCAGTGATTTGGGCCAGGGGGCTGTGGAGACCCAGTACTTC. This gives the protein CATSDLGQGAVETQYF.

CDR3 protein: CASSQATGLAGNEQYF. The CDR3, as DNA: TGCGCCAGCAGCCAAGCAACGGGGCTAGCGGGCAATGAGCAGTACTTC. This chain joins TRBV4-1 and TRBJ2-1, with TRBD2 matching over 8 bases. The end of the DNA aligns better with TRBJ2-7, so the J call may be wrong. The germline V gene has CDR1 MGHRA and CDR2 YSYEKL. The length of the CDR3 is 16 residues.

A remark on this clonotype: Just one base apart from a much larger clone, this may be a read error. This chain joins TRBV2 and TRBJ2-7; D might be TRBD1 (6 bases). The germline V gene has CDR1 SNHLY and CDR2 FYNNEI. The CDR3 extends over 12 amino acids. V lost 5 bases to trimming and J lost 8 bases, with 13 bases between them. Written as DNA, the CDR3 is TGTGCCAGCAGTTACCTCAGGGGTCAGCAGTACTTC. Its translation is CASSYLRGQQYF.

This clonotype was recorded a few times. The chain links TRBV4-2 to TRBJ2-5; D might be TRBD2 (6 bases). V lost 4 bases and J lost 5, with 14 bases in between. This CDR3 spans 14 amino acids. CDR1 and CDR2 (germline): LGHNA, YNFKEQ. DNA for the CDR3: TGTGCCAGCAGCCGCCCTGGAGGGGTGGAGACCCAGTACTTC. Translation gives CASSRPGGVETQYF.

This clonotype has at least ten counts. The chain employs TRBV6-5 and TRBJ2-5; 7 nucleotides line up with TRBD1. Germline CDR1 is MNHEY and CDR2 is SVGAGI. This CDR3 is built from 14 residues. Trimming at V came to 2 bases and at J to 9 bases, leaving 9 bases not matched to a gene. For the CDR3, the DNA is TGTGCCAGCAGTTACCCAGCGAGTGGACAGGCCCAGTACTTC. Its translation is CASSYPASGQAQYF.

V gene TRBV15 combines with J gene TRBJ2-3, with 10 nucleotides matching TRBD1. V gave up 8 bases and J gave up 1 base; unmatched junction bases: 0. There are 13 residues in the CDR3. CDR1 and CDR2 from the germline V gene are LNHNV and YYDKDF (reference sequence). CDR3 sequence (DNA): TGTGCCACCGGGACAGGGGGCACAGATACGCAGTATTTT. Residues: CATGTGGTDTQYF.

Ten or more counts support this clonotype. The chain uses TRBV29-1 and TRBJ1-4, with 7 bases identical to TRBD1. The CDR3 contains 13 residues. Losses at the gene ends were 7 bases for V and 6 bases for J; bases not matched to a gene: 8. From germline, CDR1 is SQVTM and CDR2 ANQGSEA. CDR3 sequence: CSAGDQGDEKLFF. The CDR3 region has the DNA TGCAGCGCCGGGGACCAGGGGGATGAAAAACTGTTTTTT. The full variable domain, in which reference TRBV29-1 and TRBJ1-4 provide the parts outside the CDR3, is SAVISQKPSRDICQRGTSLTIQCQVDSQVTMMFWYRQQPGQSLTLIATANQGSEATYESGFVIDKFPISRPNLTFSTLTVSNMSPEDSSIYLCSAGDQGDEKLFFGSGTQLSVL.

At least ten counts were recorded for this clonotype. As DNA, the CDR3 is TGTGCCATCAGAGGACTAGCGAGTGAGCAGTACTTC. Protein sequence: CAIRGLASEQYF. The chain is built from TRBV10-3 and TRBJ2-7; the match to TRBD2 covers 9 bases. Trimming took 6 bases from V and 7 from J; bases not matched to a gene: 4. Germline V gives CDR1 ENHRY, CDR2 SYGVKD. CDR3 length: 12 residues.

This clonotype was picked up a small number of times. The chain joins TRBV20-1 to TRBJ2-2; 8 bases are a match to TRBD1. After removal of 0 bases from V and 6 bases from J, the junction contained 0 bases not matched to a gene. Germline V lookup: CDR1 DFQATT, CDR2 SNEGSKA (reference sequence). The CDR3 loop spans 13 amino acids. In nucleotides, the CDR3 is TGCAGTGCTAGAGAACAGGGGGCCGGGGAGCTGTTTTTT. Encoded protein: CSAREQGAGELFF.

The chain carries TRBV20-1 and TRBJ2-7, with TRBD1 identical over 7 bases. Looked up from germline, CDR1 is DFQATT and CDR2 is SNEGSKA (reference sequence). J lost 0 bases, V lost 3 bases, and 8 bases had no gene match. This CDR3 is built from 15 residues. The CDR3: CSASKTGANSYEQYF. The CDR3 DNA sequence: TGCAGTGCTAGTAAAACAGGGGCCAACTCCTACGAGCAGTACTTC.

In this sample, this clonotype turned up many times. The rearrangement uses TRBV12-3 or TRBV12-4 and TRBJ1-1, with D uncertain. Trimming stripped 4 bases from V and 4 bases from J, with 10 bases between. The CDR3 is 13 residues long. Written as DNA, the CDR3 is TGTGCCAGCAGTTCTGGGGTTAGCACTGAAGCTTTCTTT. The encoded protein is CASSSGVSTEAFF.

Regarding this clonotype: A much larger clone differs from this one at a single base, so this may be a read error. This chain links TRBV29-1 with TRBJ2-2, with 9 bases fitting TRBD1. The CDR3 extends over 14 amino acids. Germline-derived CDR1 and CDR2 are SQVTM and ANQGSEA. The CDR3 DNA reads TGCAGCGTCGCGACAGGGGGGACACCCGGGGGGCTGTTTTTT. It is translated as CSVATGGTPGGLFF.